The 6 T cell receptor beta chains in this list originate from one sample, sequenced in a study of STAT5B mutations in CD4+ large granular lymphocyte leukemia. Here immunoSEQ multiplex PCR was the method, and the copy in TCRdb shows in-frame clones only, minus some. Of 4,500 to 6,000 clones in the sample, roughly 80% were seen once. Sequencing was performed on PBMCs. The receptors derive from a man aged 80 or over with CD4+ T-cell large granular lymphocyte leukemia.

By share of the sample, this clone is medium-sized. The chain has TRBV5-3 and TRBJ1-2; 8 bases line up with TRBD1. TRBV5-3 is an ORF; its function is uncertain. Germline trimming cut 4 bases from V and 4 bases from J; bases unmatched to any gene: 6. The CDR3 totals 14 residues. CDR3 region: CARSVTGGGYGYTF. The CDR3 bases are TGTGCCAGAAGCGTAACAGGGGGTGGCTATGGCTACACCTTC.

The genes are TRBV7-8 and TRBJ2-7; TRBD2 is a possible D gene (6 bases). The CDR3 is 14 amino acids. Germline V gene lookup returns CDR1 SGHVS and CDR2 FQNEAQ. The V gene lost 3 bases and the J gene lost 2 bases, with 11 bases spanning the gap. The chain's CDR3 is CASSFGPGAYEQYF. The CDR3 coding sequence is TGTGCCAGCAGCTTTGGACCGGGGGCCTACGAGCAGTACTTC. Combining the CDR3 with reference TRBV7-8 and TRBJ2-7 gives the whole variable domain GAGVSQSPRYKVAKRGQDVALRCDPISGHVSLFWYQQALGQGPEFLTYFQNEAQLDKSGLPSDRFFAERPEGSVSTLKIQRTQQEDSAVYLCASSFGPGAYEQYFGPGTRLTVT.

This clone was picked up one time. The chain has TRBV11-2 and TRBJ1-1; D not certain. Per germline, CDR1 SGHAT and CDR2 FQNNGV. CDR3 length equals 15 residues. Trimming left V 2 bases short and J 0 bases short, with 10 bases between. This chain's CDR3 is CASSLYPGMNTEAFF. The CDR3 DNA is TGTGCCAGCAGCTTATATCCCGGAATGAACACTGAAGCTTTCTTT.

This clone appeared a few times. The V gene is TRBV19, the J gene TRBJ1-1, with unresolved D. This CDR3 comprises 13 residues. In germline, CDR1 is LNHDA, CDR2 SQIVND (reference sequence). Trimming pared 1 base from V and 3 bases from J, leaving 6 bases between. CDR3 coding DNA: TGTGCCAGTAGTATAGGAGAGTACACTGAAGCTTTCTTT. It translates to CASSIGEYTEAFF.

CDR3 sequence (DNA): TGTGCCAGCAGTGAACAGGGTTTGGCAGATACGCAGTATTTT. It encodes CASSEQGLADTQYF. The J gene is TRBJ2-3, the V gene TRBV6-4, with D possibly matching TRBD1 (6 bases). The CDR3 sequence is 14 residues long. The ends were cut back, 3 bases at V and 4 bases at J, with 11 bases in the middle. The germline V gene has CDR1 MRHNA and CDR2 SNTAGT.

By share, this clone ranks as medium-sized. V and J are TRBV18 and TRBJ1-6, with TRBD1 matching over 8 bases. Unmatched junction bases numbered 4, after V lost 3 bases and J lost 0 bases. Germline loops: CDR1 KGHSH, CDR2 LQKENI. CDR3 size: 17 residues. CDR3 coding DNA: TGTGCCAGCTCACCGGACAGGGTTCACTCCTATAATTCACCCCTCCACTTT. It encodes CASSPDRVHSYNSPLHF.